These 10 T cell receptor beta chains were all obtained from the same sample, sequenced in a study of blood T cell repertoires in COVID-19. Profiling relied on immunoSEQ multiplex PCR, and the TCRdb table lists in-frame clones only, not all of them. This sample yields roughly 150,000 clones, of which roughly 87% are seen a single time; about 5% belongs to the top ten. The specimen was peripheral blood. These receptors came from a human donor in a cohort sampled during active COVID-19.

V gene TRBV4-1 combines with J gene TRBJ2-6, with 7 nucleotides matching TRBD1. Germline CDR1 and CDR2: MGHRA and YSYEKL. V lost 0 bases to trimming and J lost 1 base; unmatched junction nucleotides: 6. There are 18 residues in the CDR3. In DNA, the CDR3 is TGCGCCAGCAGCCAAGATAGACAGGGAAAATCTGGGGCCAACGTCCTGACTTTC. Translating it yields CASSQDRQGKSGANVLTF.

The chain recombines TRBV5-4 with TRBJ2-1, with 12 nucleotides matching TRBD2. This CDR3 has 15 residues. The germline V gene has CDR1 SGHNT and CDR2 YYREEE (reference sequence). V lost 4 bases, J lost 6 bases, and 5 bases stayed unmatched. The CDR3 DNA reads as TGTGCCAGCAGCAGCCGGACTAGCGGGGTCAATGAGCAGTTCTTC. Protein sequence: CASSSRTSGVNEQFF.

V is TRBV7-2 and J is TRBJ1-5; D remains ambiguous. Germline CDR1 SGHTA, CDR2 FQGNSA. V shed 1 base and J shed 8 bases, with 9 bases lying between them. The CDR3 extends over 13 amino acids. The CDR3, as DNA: TGTGCCAGCAGCTTAGGCACGGCGGAGCCCCAGCATTTT. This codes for CASSLGTAEPQHF.

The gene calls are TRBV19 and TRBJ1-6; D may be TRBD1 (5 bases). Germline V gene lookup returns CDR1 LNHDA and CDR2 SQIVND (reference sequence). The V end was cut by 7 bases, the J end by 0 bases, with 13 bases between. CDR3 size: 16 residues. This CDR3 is CASTPFGGSYNSPLHF. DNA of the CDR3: TGTGCCAGTACCCCCTTCGGGGGCTCCTATAATTCACCCCTCCACTTT.

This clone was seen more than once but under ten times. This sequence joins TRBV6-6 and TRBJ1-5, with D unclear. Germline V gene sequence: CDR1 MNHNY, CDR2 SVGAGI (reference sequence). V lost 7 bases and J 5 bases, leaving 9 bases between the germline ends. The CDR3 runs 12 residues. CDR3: CASTEMDQPQHF. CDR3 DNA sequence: TGTGCCAGCACCGAGATGGATCAGCCCCAGCATTTT.

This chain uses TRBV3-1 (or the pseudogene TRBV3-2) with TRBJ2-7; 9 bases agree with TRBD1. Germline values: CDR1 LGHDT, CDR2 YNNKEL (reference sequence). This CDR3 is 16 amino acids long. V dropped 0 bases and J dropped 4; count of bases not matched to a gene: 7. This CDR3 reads CASSQDRPGTGYEQYF. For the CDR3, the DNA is TGTGCCAGCAGCCAAGATCGGCCGGGGACAGGGTACGAGCAGTACTTC.

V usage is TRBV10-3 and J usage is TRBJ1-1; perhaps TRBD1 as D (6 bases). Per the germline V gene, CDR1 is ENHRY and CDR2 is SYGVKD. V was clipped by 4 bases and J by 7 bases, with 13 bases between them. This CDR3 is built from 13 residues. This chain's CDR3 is CAISARGAGEAFF. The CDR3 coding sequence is TGTGCCATCAGTGCGCGGGGGGCGGGTGAAGCTTTCTTT.

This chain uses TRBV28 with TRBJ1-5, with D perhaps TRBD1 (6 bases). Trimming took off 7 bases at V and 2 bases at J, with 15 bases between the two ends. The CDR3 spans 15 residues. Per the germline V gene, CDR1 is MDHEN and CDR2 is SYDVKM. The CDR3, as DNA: TGTGCCAGCACCCTTTACCGGACAGGCAATCAGCCCCAGCATTTT. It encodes CASTLYRTGNQPQHF.

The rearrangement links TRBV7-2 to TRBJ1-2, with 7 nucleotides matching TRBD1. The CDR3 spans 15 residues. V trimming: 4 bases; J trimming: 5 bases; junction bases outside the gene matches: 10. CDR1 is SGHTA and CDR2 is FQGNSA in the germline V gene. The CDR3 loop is CASSSGTAYGYGYTF. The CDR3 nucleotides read TGTGCCAGCAGCTCCGGGACAGCGTACGGGTATGGCTACACCTTC.

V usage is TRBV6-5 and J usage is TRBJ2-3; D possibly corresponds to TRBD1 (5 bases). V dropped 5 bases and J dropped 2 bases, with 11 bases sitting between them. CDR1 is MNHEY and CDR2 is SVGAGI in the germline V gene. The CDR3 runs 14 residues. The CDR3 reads CASSIGHSTDTQYF. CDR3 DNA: TGTGCCAGCAGTATTGGACACTCCACAGATACGCAGTATTTT.